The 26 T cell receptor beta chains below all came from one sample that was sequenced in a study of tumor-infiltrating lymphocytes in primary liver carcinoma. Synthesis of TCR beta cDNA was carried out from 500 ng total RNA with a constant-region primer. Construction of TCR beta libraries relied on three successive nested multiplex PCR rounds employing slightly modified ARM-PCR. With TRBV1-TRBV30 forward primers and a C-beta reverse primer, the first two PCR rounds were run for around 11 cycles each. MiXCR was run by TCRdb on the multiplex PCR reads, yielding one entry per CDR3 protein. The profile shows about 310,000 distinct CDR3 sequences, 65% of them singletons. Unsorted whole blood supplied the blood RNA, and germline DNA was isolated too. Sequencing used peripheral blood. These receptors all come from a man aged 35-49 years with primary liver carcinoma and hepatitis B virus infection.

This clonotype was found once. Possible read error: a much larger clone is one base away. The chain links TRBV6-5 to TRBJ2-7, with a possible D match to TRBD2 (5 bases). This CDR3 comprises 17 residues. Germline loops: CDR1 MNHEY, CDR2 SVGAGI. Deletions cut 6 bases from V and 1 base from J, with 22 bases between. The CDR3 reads CASSRSSIRGRSYEQYF. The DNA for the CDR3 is TGTGCCAGCAGCAGGTCGTCAATACGGGGAAGGTCCTACGAGCAGTACTTC.

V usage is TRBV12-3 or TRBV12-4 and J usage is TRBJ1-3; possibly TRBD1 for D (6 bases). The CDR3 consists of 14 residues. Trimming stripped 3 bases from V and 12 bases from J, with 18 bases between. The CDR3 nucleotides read TGTGCCAGCAGTTTGGGGGGCTCTGGAGACATCATATATTTT. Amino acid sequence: CASSLGGSGDIIYF.

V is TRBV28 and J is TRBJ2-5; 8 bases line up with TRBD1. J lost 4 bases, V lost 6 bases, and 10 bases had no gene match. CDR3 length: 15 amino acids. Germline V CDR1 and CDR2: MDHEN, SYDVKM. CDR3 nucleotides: TGTGCCAGCAGCAACGTCGCCAGGGGGCTAGAGACCCAGTACTTC. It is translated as CASSNVARGLETQYF. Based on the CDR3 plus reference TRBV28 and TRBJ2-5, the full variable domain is DVKVTQSSRYLVKRTGEKVFLECVQDMDHENMFWYRQDPGLGLRLIYFSYDVKMKEKGDIPEGYSVSREKKERFSLILESASTNQTSMYLCASSNVARGLETQYFGPGTRLLVL.

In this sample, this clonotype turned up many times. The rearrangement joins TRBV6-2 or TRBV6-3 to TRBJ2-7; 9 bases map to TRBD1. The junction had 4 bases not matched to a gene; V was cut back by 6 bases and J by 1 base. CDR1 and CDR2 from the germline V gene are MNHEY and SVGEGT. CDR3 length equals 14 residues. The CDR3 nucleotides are TGTGCCAGCAGACGGACAGGGGCTTCCTACGAGCAGTACTTC. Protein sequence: CASRRTGASYEQYF.

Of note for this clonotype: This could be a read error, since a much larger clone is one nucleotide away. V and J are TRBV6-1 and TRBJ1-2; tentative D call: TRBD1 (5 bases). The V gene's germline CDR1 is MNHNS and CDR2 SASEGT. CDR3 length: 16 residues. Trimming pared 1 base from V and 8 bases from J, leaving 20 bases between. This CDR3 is CASSEEEAWAGQGYTF. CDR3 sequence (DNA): TGTGCCAGCAGTGAAGAAGAAGCCTGGGCAGGGCAGGGCTACACCTTC.

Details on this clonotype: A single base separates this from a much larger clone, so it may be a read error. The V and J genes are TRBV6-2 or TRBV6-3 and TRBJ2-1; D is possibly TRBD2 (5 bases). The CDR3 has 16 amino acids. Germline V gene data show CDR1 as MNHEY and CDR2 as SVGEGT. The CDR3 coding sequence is TGTGCCAGCAGTTACAAGCTGGGAGCTCAGGAGGATGAGCAGTCCTTC. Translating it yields CASSYKLGAQEDEQSF.

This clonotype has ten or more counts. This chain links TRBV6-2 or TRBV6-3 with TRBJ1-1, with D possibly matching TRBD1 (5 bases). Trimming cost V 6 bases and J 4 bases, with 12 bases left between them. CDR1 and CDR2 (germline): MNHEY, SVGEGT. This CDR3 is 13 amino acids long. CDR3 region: CASRNQGGTEAFF. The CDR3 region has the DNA TGTGCCAGCAGGAACCAGGGAGGCACTGAAGCTTTCTTT.

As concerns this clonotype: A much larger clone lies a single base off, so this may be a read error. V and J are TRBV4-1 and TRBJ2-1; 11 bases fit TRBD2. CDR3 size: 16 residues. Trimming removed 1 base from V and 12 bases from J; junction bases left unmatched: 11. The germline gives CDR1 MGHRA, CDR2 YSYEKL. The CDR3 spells CASSQGRLAGRYVQFF. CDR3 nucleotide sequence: TGCGCCAGCAGCCAAGGCAGACTAGCGGGAAGGTATGTGCAGTTCTTC.

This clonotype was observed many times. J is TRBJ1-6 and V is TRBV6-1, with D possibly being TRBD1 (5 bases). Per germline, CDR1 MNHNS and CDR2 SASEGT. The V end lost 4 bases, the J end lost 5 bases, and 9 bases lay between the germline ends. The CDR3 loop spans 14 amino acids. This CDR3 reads CASSGDSNNSPLHF. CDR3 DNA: TGTGCCAGCAGTGGAGACAGTAATAATTCACCCCTCCACTTT.

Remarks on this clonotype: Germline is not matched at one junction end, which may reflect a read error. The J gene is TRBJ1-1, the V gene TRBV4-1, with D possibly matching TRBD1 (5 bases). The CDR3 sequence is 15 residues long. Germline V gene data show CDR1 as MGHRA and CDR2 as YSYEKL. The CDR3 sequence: CASNQDQGARAEAFF. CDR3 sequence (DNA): TGCGCCAGCAACCAAGATCAAGGGGCGCGGGCTGAAGCTTTCTTT.

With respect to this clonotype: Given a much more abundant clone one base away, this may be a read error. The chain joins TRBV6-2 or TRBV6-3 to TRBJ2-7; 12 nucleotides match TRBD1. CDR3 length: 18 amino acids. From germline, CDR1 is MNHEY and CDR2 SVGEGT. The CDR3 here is CTSGYPMGQGATAYEQYF. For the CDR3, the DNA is TGTACCAGCGGGTATCCCATGGGACAGGGGGCAACGGCCTACGAGCAGTACTTC.

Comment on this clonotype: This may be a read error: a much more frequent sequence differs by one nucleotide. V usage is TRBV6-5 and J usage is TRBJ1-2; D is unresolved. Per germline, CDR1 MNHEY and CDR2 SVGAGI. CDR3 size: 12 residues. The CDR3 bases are TGTGCCAGCAGTGCTGGTGACTATGACTACACCTTC. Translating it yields CASSAGDYDYTF.

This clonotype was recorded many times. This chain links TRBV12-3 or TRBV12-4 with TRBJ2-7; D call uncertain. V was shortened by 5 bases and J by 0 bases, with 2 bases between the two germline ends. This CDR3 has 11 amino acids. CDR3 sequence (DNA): TGTGCCAGCAGTCCCTCCTACGAGCAGTACTTC. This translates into CASSPSYEQYF.

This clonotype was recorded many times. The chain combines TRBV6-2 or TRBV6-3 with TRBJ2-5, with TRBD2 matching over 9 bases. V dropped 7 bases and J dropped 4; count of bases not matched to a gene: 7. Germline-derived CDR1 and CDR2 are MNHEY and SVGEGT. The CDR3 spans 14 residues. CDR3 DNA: TGTGCCAGCAAGATTAGCGGGAGCCGAGAGACCCAGTACTTC. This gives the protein CASKISGSRETQYF.

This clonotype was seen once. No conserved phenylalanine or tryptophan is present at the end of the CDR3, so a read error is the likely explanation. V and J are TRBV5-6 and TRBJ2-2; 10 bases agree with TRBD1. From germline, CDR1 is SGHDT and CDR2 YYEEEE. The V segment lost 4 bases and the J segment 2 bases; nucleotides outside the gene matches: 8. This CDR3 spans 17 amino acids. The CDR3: CASSLPGQGVNTGELFL. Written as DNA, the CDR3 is TGTGCCAGCAGCCTACCAGGACAGGGGGTAAACACCGGGGAGCTGTTTTTG.

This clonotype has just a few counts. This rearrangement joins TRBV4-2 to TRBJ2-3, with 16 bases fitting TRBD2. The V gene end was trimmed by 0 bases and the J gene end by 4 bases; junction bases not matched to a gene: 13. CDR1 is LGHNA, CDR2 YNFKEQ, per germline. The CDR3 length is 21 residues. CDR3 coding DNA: TGTGCCAGCAGCCAAGATCCCCAGGGCCCGGGACTAGCGGGAGGGCCAGATACGCAGTATTTT. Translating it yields CASSQDPQGPGLAGGPDTQYF.

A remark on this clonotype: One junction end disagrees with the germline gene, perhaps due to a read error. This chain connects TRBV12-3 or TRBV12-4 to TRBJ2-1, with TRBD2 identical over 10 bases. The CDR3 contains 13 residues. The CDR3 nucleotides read TGTGCCAGCAGTTTACGCCTAGCGGGAGCCTTTGTCTTC. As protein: CASSLRLAGAFVF.

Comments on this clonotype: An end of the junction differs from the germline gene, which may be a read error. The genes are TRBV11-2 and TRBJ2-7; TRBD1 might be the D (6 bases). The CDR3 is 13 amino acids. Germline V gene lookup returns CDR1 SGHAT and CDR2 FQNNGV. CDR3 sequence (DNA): TGTACCAGCTCTACGGGACAACTCTACGAGCACTACTTC. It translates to CTSSTGQLYEHYF.

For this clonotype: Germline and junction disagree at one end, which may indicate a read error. CDR3: CASRSGTANSPLHF. In DNA, the CDR3 is TGCGCCAGCAGATCCGGGACAGCTAATTCACCCCTCCACTTT. J is TRBJ1-6 and V is TRBV28; TRBD1 aligns across 7 bases. The CDR3 is 14 residues long. Germline CDR1 is MDHEN and CDR2 is SYDVKM. Filled out from reference TRBV28 and TRBJ1-6, the complete variable domain reads DVKVTQSSRYLVKRTGEKVFLECVQDMDHENMFWYRQDPGLGLRLIYFSYDVKMKEKGDIPEGYSVSREKKERFSLILESASTNQTSMYLCASRSGTANSPLHFGNGTRLTVT.

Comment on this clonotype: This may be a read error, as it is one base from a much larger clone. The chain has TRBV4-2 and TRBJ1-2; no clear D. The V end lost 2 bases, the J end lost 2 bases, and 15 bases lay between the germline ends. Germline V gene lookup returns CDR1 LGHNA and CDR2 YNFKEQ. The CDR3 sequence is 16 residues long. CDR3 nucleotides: TGTGCCAGCAGCCAAAAGATAAGGAACGGGAACTATGGCTACACCTTC. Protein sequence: CASSQKIRNGNYGYTF.

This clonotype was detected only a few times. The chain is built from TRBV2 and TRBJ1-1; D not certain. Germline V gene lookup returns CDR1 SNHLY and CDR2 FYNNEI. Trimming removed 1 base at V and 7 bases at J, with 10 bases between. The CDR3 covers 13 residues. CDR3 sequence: CASSEEQFSEAFF. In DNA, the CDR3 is TGTGCCAGCAGTGAAGAACAGTTCAGTGAAGCTTTCTTT.

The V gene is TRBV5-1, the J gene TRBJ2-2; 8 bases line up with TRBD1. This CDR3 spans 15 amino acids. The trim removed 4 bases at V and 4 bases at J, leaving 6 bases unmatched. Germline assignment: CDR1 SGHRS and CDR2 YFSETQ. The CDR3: CASSPQGDGTGELFF. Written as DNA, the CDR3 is TGCGCCAGCAGCCCACAGGGGGACGGCACCGGGGAGCTGTTTTTT. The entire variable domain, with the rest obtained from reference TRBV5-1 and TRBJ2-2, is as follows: KAGVTQTPRYLIKTRGQQVTLSCSPISGHRSVSWYQQTPGQGLQFLFEYFSETQRNKGNFPGRFSGRQFSNSRSEMNVSTLELGDSALYLCASSPQGDGTGELFFGEGSRLTVL.

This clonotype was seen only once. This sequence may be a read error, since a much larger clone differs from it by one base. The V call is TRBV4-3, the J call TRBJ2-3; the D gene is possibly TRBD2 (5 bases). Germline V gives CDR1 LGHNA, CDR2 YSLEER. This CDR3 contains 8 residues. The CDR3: CATRDRDF. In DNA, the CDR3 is TGCGCCACCCGGGATAGGGATTTT.

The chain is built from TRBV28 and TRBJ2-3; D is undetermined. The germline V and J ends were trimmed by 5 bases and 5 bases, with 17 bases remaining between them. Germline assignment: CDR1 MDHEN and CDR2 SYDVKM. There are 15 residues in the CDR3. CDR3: CASSAEPVKVDTQYF. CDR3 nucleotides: TGTGCCAGCAGTGCAGAACCCGTGAAGGTAGATACGCAGTATTTT.

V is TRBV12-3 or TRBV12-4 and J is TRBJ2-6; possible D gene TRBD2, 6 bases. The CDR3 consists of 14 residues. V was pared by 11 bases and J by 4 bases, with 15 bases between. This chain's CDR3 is CAGGRGSGANVLTF. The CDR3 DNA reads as TGTGCCGGCGGACGGGGGAGCGGGGCCAACGTCCTGACTTTC.

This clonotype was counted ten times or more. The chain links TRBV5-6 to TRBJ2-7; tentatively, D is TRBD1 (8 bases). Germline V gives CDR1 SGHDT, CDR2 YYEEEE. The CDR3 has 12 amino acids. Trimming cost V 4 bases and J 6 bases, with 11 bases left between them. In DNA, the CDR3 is TGTGCCAGCAGCCACAGGGGGGGCGAGCAGTACTTC. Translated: CASSHRGGEQYF.